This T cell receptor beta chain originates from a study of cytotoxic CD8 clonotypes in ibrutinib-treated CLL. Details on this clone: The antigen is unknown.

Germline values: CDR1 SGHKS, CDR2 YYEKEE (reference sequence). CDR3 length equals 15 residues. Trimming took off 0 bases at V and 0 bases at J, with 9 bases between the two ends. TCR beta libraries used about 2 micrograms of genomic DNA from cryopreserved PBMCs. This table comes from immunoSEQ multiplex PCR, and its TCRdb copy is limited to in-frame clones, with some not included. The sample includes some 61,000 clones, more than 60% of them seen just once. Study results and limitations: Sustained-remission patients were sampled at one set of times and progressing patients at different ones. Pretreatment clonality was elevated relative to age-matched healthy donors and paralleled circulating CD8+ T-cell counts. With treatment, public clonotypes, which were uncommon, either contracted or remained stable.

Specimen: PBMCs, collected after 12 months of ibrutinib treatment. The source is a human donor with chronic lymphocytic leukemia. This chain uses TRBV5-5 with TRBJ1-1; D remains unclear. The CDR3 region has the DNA TGTGCCAGCAGCTTGGCCCGTGCCGTGAACACTGAAGCTTTCTTT. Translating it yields CASSLARAVNTEAFF.